What follows describes a single T cell receptor beta chain. Its antigen is unidentified. TCRdb re-called the RT-PCR reads with MiXCR, one entry per CDR3 protein. This sample has more than 400,000 distinct CDR3 sequences, with about a tenth found just once. The data stem from a study of response to subunit inactivated influenza vaccine. Germline CDR1 and CDR2: DFQATT and SNEGSKA (reference sequence). Trimming stripped 3 bases from V and 3 bases from J, with 9 bases between. This CDR3 region has 12 residues. Study-wide results and limits: The authors suggested that few new T cells are recruited per seasonal influenza vaccination.

The chain employs TRBV20-1 and TRBJ2-7; TRBD2 is a possible D gene (6 bases). This specimen consisted of PBMCs from blood, obtained 40 to 50 days after vaccination. The TCR originated in a man aged 45-60 years who received an inactivated influenza vaccine. CDR3 nucleotides: TGCAGTGCTAGTAATAGCGGCTACGAGCAGTACTTC. Translating it yields CSASNSGYEQYF.